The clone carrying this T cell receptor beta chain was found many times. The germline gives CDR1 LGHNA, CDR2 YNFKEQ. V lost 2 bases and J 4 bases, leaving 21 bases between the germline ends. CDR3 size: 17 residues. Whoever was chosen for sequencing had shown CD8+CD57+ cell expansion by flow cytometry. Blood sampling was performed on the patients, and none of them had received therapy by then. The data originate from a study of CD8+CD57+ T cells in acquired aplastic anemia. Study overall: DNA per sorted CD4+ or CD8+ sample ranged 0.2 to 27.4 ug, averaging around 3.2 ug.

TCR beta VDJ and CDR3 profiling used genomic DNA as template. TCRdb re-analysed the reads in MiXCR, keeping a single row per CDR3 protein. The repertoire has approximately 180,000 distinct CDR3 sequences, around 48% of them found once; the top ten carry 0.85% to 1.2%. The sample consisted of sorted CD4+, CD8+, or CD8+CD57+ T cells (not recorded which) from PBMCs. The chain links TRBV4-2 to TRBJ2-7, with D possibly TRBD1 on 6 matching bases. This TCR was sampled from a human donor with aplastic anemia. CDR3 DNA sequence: TGTGCCAGCAGCCAATTCGGACAGACCATCGGAAGTTACGAGCAGTACTTC. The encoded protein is CASSQFGQTIGSYEQYF.